This paragraph covers one T cell receptor beta chain sequence. Method: immunoSEQ multiplex PCR; TCRdb's copy keeps in-frame clones and lacks some. The table shows 55,000 to 70,000 clones, with around 90% occurring only once. CDR1 is SGHRS, CDR2 YFSETQ, per germline. The CDR3 runs to 16 residues. Trimming left V 0 bases short and J 1 base short, with 13 bases between. These data originate in a study of T cell changes during pregnancy in multiple sclerosis. The sequenced sample was CD4+ T cells from peripheral blood mononuclear cells, obtained after pregnancy. This receptor was taken from a female donor with multiple sclerosis, enrolled in a pregnancy study. The chain employs TRBV5-1 and TRBJ1-1; D might be TRBD1 (5 bases). This CDR3 is CASSLVGPPPNTEAFF. For the CDR3, the DNA is TGCGCCAGCAGCTTGGTGGGGCCCCCCCCGAACACTGAAGCTTTCTTT.